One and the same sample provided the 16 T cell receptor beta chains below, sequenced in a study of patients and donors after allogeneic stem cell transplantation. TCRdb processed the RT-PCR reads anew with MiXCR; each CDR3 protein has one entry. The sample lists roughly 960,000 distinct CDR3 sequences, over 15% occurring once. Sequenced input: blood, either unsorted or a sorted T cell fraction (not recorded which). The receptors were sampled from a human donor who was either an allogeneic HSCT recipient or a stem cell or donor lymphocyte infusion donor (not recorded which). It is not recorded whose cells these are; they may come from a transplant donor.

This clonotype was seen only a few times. The CDR3 sequence: CSARALYRDAGYTF. CDR3 DNA sequence: TGCAGTGCTAGAGCCCTCTACAGGGATGCTGGCTACACCTTC. This sequence joins TRBV20-1 and TRBJ1-2, with a weak D call TRBD1 (6 bases). Germline CDR1 reads DFQATT; CDR2 reads SNEGSKA (reference sequence). Trimming cost V 1 base and J 7 bases, with 16 bases left between them. The CDR3 extends over 14 amino acids.

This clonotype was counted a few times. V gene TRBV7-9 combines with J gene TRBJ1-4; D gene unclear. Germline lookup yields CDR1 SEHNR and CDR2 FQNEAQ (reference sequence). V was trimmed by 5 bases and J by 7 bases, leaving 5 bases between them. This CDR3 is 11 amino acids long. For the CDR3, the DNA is TGTGCCAGCAGCCAGAGTGAAAAACTGTTTTTT. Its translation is CASSQSEKLFF.

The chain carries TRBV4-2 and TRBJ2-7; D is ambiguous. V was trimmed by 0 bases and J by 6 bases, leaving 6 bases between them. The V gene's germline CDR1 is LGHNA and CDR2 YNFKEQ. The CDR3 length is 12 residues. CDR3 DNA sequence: TGTGCCAGCAGCCAAGAACGGCGCGAGCAGTACTTC. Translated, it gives CASSQERREQYF.

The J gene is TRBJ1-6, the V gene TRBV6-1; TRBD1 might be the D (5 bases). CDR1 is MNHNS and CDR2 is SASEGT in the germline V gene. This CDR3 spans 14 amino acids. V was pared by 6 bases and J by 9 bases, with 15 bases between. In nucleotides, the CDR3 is TGTGCCAGCAGGGGGGGAAGTAGCGGTTCACCCCTCCACTTT. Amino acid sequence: CASRGGSSGSPLHF.

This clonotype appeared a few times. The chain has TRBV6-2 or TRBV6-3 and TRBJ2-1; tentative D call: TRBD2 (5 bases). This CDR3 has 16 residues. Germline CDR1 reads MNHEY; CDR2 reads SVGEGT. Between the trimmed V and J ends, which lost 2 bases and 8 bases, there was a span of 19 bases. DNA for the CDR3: TGTGCCAGCAGTTACGGGGAGTCGGGCCGAAGGGATGAGCAGTTCTTC. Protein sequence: CASSYGESGRRDEQFF.

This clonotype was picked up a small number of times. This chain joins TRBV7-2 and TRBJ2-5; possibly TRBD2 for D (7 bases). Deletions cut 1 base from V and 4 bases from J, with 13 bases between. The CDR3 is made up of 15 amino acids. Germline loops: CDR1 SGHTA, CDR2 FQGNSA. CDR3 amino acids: CASSLGGRGGETQYF. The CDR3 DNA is TGTGCCAGCAGCTTAGGCGGGAGAGGGGGAGAGACCCAGTACTTC.

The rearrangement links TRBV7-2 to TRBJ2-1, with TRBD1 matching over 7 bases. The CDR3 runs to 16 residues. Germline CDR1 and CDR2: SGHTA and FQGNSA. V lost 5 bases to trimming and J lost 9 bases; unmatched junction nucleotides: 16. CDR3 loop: CASSIVGTKGAVEQFF. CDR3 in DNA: TGTGCCAGCAGCATCGTGGGGACCAAGGGGGCAGTTGAGCAGTTCTTC.

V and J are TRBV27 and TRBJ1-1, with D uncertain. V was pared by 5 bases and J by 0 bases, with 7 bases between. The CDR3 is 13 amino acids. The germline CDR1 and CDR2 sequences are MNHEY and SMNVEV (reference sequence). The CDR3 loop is CASSASMNTEAFF. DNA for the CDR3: TGTGCCAGCAGTGCCTCAATGAACACTGAAGCTTTCTTT.

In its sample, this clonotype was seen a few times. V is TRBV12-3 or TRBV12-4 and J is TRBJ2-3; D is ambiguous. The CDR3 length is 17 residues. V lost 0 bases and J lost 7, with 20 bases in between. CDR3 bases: TGTGCCAGCAGTTTAGCGGACCTCCCCCCGGCAAGGAATACGCAGTATTTT. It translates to CASSLADLPPARNTQYF.

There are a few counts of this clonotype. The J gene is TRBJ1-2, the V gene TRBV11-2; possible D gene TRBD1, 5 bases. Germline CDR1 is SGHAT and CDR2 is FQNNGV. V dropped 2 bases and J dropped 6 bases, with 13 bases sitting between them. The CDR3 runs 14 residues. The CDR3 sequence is CASSLSARGNGYTF. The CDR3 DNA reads TGTGCCAGCAGCTTATCAGCCCGGGGGAATGGCTACACCTTC. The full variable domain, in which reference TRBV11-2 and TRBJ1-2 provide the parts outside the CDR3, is EAGVAQSPRYKIIEKRQSVAFWCNPISGHATLYWYQQILGQGPKLLIQFQNNGVVDDSQLPKDRFSAERLKGVDSTLKIQPAKLEDSAVYLCASSLSARGNGYTFGSGTRLTVV.

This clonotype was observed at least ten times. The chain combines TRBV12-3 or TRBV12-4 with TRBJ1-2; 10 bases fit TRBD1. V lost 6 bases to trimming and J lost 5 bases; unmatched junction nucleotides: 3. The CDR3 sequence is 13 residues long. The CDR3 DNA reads TGTGCCAGCAGCGGACAGGGGGTATATGGCTACACCTTC. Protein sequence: CASSGQGVYGYTF.

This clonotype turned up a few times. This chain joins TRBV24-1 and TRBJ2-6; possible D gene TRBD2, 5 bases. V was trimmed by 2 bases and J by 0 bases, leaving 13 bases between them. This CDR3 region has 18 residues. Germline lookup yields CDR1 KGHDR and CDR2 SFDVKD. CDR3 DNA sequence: TGTGCCACCAGTGATTCAGGACTTCCAAACTCTGGGGCCAACGTCCTGACTTTC. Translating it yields CATSDSGLPNSGANVLTF.

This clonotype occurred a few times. In DNA, the CDR3 is TGTGCCACCAGCAGAGGGGGTTGGAGAGATGGCGCGGATACGCAGTATTTT. Its translation is CATSRGGWRDGADTQYF. The chain combines TRBV15 with TRBJ2-3, with D unresolved. The CDR3 spans 17 residues. Trimming stripped 1 base from V and 6 bases from J, with 20 bases between. The V gene's germline CDR1 is LNHNV and CDR2 YYDKDF (reference sequence).

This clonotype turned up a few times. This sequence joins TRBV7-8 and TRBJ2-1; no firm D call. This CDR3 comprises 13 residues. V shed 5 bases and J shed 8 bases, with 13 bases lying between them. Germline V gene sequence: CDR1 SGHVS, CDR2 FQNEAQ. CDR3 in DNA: TGTGCCAGCAGCCTGAGGCGGCGTTATGAGCAGTTCTTC. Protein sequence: CASSLRRRYEQFF.

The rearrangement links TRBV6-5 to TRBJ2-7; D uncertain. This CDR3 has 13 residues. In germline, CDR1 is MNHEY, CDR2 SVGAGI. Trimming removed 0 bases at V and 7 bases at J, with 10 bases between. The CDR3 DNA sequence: TGTGCCAGCAGTTACTCGAATTCCAAGGAGCAGTACTTC. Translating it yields CASSYSNSKEQYF.

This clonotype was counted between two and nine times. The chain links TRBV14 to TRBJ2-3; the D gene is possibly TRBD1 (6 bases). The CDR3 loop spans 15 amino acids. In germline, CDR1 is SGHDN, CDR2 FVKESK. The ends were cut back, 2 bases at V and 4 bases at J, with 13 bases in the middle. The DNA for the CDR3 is TGTGCCAGCAGCCAACCTGGACAGTGGGCAGATACGCAGTATTTT. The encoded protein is CASSQPGQWADTQYF.